A single sample is the source of the 20 T cell receptor beta chains below, sequenced in a study of Ad26.COV2.S vaccination and SARS-CoV-2 variants. Sample treatment: over 15 received Ad26.COV2.S at low or high dose, single or two shots; about 5 received placebo; per-sample allocation not given. Vaccine and placebo recipients were sampled on day 63 after the first injection. Profiling relied on immunoSEQ multiplex PCR, and the TCRdb table lists in-frame clones only, not all of them. The sample consists of under 550,000 clones, 85% to 90% of them appearing once. Sequences were derived from peripheral blood, sampled in a trial of Ad26.COV2.S vaccine versus placebo. The source is a person aged 18-60 years who received the Ad26.COV2.S COVID-19 vaccine or a placebo.

The chain recombines TRBV2 with TRBJ1-6; D gene unclear. The CDR3 consists of 15 residues. Per germline, CDR1 SNHLY and CDR2 FYNNEI. The germline V and J ends were trimmed by 6 bases and 9 bases, with 18 bases remaining between them. CDR3 in amino acids: CASRRSGLGGSPLHF. In DNA form, the CDR3 reads TGTGCCAGCAGGAGAAGTGGGCTGGGTGGTTCACCCCTCCACTTT.

This chain's CDR3 is CASSHLGLAGTQETQYF. The CDR3 DNA reads TGCGCCAGCAGCCACTTGGGACTAGCGGGGACACAAGAGACCCAGTACTTC. This chain uses TRBV4-1 with TRBJ2-5; 13 bases match TRBD2. With 3 bases clipped from V and 2 bases from J, the junction kept 6 bases outside the gene matches. The CDR3 is 17 residues long. Germline CDR1 and CDR2: MGHRA and YSYEKL.

J is TRBJ2-7 and V is TRBV5-1; TRBD2 matches at 12 bases. This CDR3 has 14 residues. CDR1 and CDR2 (germline): SGHRS, YFSETQ. With V trimmed by 4 bases and J by 4 bases, 3 bases remained unmatched. The CDR3 here is CASSDGTSGYEQYF. DNA for the CDR3: TGCGCCAGCAGCGACGGGACTAGCGGGTACGAGCAGTACTTC.

V is TRBV30 and J is TRBJ1-6; perhaps TRBD1 as D (6 bases). The germline V gene has CDR1 GTSNPN and CDR2 SVGIG (reference sequence). The CDR3 spans 14 residues. V lost 3 bases and J 9 bases, leaving 15 bases between the germline ends. In DNA form, the CDR3 reads TGTGCCTGGAGGGCTACAGGGCACGGTTCACCCCTCCACTTT. As protein: CAWRATGHGSPLHF.

The chain joins TRBV18 to TRBJ1-1; possible D gene TRBD1, 5 bases. The CDR3 is made up of 14 amino acids. V was clipped by 0 bases and J by 7 bases, with 12 bases between them. Looked up from germline, CDR1 is KGHSH and CDR2 is LQKENI. For the CDR3, the DNA is TGTGCCAGCTCACCACCGGAGGGGTGGGGTGAAGCTTTCTTT. This sequence encodes CASSPPEGWGEAFF.

The rearrangement joins TRBV30 to TRBJ1-2; D is unclear. CDR1 and CDR2 from the germline V gene are GTSNPN and SVGIG (reference sequence). The length of the CDR3 is 15 residues. Trimming left V 5 bases short and J 0 bases short, with 16 bases between. DNA of the CDR3: TGTGCCTGGGCAAGACGATCGGACGCTAACTATGGCTACACCTTC. This codes for CAWARRSDANYGYTF.

This clone was recorded once. The V and J genes are TRBV6-2 or TRBV6-3 and TRBJ1-1; 7 bases match TRBD1. With V trimmed by 2 bases and J by 6 bases, 9 bases remained unmatched. This CDR3 has 15 residues. Looked up from germline, CDR1 is MNHEY and CDR2 is SVGEGT. CDR3 nucleotide sequence: TGTGCCAGCAGTTACCAACAGGGGAATGGTCCTGAAGCTTTCTTT. It translates to CASSYQQGNGPEAFF.

This clone was picked up a small number of times. The chain carries TRBV19 and TRBJ1-5; 8 positions agree with TRBD1. Germline assignment: CDR1 LNHDA and CDR2 SQIVND (reference sequence). The trim removed 7 bases at V and 7 bases at J, leaving 9 bases unmatched. This CDR3 is built from 14 residues. In DNA form, the CDR3 reads TGTGCCAGTATCCCGACAGGGGTGGGGCAGCCCCAGCATTTT. Its protein product is CASIPTGVGQPQHF.

Only a few counts were recorded for this clone. The chain uses TRBV3-1 (or the pseudogene TRBV3-2) and TRBJ1-6, with D unresolved. CDR1 is LGHDT and CDR2 is YNNKEL in the germline V gene (reference sequence). There are 15 residues in the CDR3. V lost 0 bases and J 7 bases, leaving 10 bases between the germline ends. CDR3 loop: CASSQEAGTNSPLHF. In nucleotides, the CDR3 is TGTGCCAGCAGCCAAGAGGCAGGAACCAATTCACCCCTCCACTTT.

Here the CDR3 DNA reads TGCGCCAGCAGCTTGGCCCAGACAGACTCCTTTAACTACGAGCAGTACTTC. Translation gives CASSLAQTDSFNYEQYF. The gene calls are TRBV5-1 and TRBJ2-7; D is possibly TRBD1 (5 bases). CDR1 and CDR2 (germline): SGHRS, YFSETQ. CDR3 length: 17 amino acids. Between the trimmed V and J ends, which lost 0 bases and 3 bases, there was a span of 19 bases.

This chain connects TRBV4-1 to TRBJ2-2; D may match TRBD1 or TRBD2 (5 bases each). Germline assignment: CDR1 MGHRA and CDR2 YSYEKL. The CDR3 loop spans 16 amino acids. V lost 5 bases to trimming and J lost 3 bases, with 16 bases between them. CDR3 residues: CASSEQWGKYTGELFF. Written as DNA, the CDR3 is TGCGCCAGCAGCGAGCAATGGGGGAAGTACACCGGGGAGCTGTTTTTT.

The CDR3 loop is CASSQDRTGVNYGYTF. The CDR3, as DNA: TGCGCCAGCAGCCAAGATAGAACGGGTGTAAACTATGGCTACACCTTC. The chain joins TRBV4-3 to TRBJ1-2; no clear D. Trimming stripped 0 bases from V and 2 bases from J, with 13 bases between. The CDR3 is 16 amino acids. CDR1 LGHNA and CDR2 YSLEER come from the germline V gene.

The rearrangement uses TRBV13 and TRBJ2-1, with D possibly TRBD2 on 5 matching bases. This CDR3 is 13 amino acids long. With 4 bases removed from V and 3 bases from J, the gap between germline ends came to 7 bases. Germline lookup yields CDR1 PRHDT and CDR2 FYEKMQ (reference sequence). CDR3 in DNA: TGTGCCAGCAGCTCACTAGGCTACAATGAGCAGTTCTTC. Its protein product is CASSSLGYNEQFF.

CDR3 DNA: TGTGCCAGCAGCTTGGACCCGGGACCCCAAGAGACCCAGTACTTC. Amino acid sequence: CASSLDPGPQETQYF. The chain uses TRBV5-5 and TRBJ2-5; the D call may be TRBD1 or TRBD2 (5 bases each). The ends were cut back, 0 bases at V and 1 base at J, with 10 bases in the middle. The CDR3 sequence is 15 residues long. Germline lookup yields CDR1 SGHKS and CDR2 YYEKEE (reference sequence).

The rearrangement joins TRBV9 to TRBJ1-2; D call uncertain. The CDR3 totals 14 residues. V lost 3 bases and J lost 3, with 12 bases in between. The germline CDR1 and CDR2 sequences are SGDLS and YYNGEE. CDR3 residues: CASSARGSDYGYTF. CDR3 sequence (DNA): TGTGCCAGCAGCGCCCGTGGGTCAGACTATGGCTACACCTTC.

The CDR3 nucleotides read TGTGCCAGCAGCTTGAGCAGGAACTATGGCTACACCTTC. Residues: CASSLSRNYGYTF. The chain recombines TRBV11-2 with TRBJ1-2; D not certain. This CDR3 region has 13 residues. V lost 3 bases and J 2 bases, leaving 7 bases between the germline ends. CDR1 is SGHAT, CDR2 FQNNGV, per germline.

This rearrangement joins TRBV4-3 to TRBJ2-2; 8 nucleotides agree with TRBD1. J was trimmed by 5 bases and V by 3 bases; bases with no gene match: 14. The CDR3 has 18 residues. The V gene's germline CDR1 is LGHNA and CDR2 YSLEER. The CDR3 DNA is TGCGCCAGCAGCCACCTCGGGACAGGCGACTTACGGACCGGGGAGCTGTTTTTT. Amino acids: CASSHLGTGDLRTGELFF.

The V gene is TRBV6-1, the J gene TRBJ2-5; D is ambiguous. Looked up from germline, CDR1 is MNHNS and CDR2 is SASEGT. V lost 3 bases and J lost 3, with 11 bases in between. This CDR3 has 14 residues. The CDR3 sequence: CASSDDATKETQYF. CDR3 bases: TGTGCCAGCAGTGACGACGCAACGAAAGAGACCCAGTACTTC.

The J gene is TRBJ2-1, the V gene TRBV12-3 or TRBV12-4, with no clear D. V lost 6 bases, J lost 2 bases, and 5 bases lay in between. There are 12 residues in the CDR3. CDR3 bases: TGTGCCAGCAGACCTACCTACAATGAGCAGTTCTTC. It codes for CASRPTYNEQFF.

The rearrangement links TRBV4-3 to TRBJ1-4; TRBD1 might be the D (6 bases). With 0 bases removed from V and 7 bases from J, the gap between germline ends came to 15 bases. This CDR3 contains 16 residues. CDR1 is LGHNA and CDR2 is YSLEER in the germline V gene. CDR3 sequence reads: CASSQDLSGVVEKLFF. The CDR3 nucleotides are TGCGCCAGCAGCCAAGATTTATCAGGGGTTGTTGAAAAACTGTTTTTT.